This T cell receptor (beta chain) was sequenced for a study of regulatory T cells in long-lasting Graves disease. Whole-study results and caveats: New patients shared approximately 970 public clonotypes, and persistent patients shared more, with about 2,700. Segments TRBV28, TRBJ1-2 and TRBJ2-5 showed preferential usage in persistent disease. Possibly, too few samples lowered accuracy.

Time point: persistent/refractory GD, antithyroid drugs over 5 years with positive TRAb. Extracted RNA from PBMCs served as the source of the TCR library. From an endocrinology department in Xi'an, China, came the patients. CDR3 regions were amplified by Arm-PCR using iRepertoire HTBI primers to build TCR beta libraries. TCRdb analysed the multiplex PCR reads with MiXCR anew, one entry per CDR3 protein. This sample yields 400,000 or so distinct CDR3 sequences, of which less than 25% are seen a single time; less than 25% belongs to the top ten. Concerning this clonotype: The target antigen is unknown.

The CDR3 spans 17 residues. Germline V gene lookup returns CDR1 LNHNV and CDR2 YYDKDF (reference sequence). V was clipped by 1 base and J by 11 bases; unmatched bases: 17. The material was peripheral blood mononuclear cells (PBMCs), obtained when the disease was refractory, from a patient treated with antithyroid drugs. The chain couples TRBV15 to TRBJ1-5; 7 bases match TRBD1. This sequence originates from a female donor with Graves disease. The CDR3 DNA is TGTGCCACCAGCAGAGGGTCCCGACAGGGAACGATCGGGGCCCAGCATTTT. Translation gives CATSRGSRQGTIGAQHF.